This entry lists 10 T cell receptor beta chains sequenced from one sample in a study of blood T cells in healthy people across ages. Primed by a sample-barcoded 5' primer and a J-beta primer mix, a second PCR proceeded for about 7 to 11 cycles. TCRdb re-called the 5' RACE reads through MiXCR, storing one row per CDR3 protein. The profile shows about 780,000 distinct CDR3 sequences, about 46% of them singletons. The sample comprised blood. These receptor sequences come from an elderly man in good health.

The table lists this clonotype with many counts. The chain is built from TRBV20-1 and TRBJ2-3, with a possible D match to TRBD2 (5 bases). The CDR3 is made up of 14 amino acids. Looked up from germline, CDR1 is DFQATT and CDR2 is SNEGSKA (reference sequence). Trimming left V 0 bases short and J 5 bases short, with 12 bases between. CDR3 coding DNA: TGCAGTGCTAGAGATATCCAAAGCGGAGATACGCAGTATTTT. Protein sequence: CSARDIQSGDTQYF.

This clonotype was detected many times. The chain recombines TRBV4-2 with TRBJ2-7, with TRBD2 matching 16 bases. The CDR3 contains 17 residues. The junction had 2 bases not matched to a gene; V was cut back by 3 bases and J by 0 bases. Germline CDR1 LGHNA, CDR2 YNFKEQ. CDR3 DNA sequence: TGTGCCAGCAGCCAGGGACTAGCGGGAGGGTCCTCCTACGAGCAGTACTTC. It translates to CASSQGLAGGSSYEQYF.

The chain uses TRBV7-2 and TRBJ2-1; 8 bases agree with TRBD2. Germline CDR1 is SGHTA and CDR2 is FQGNSA. With 0 bases clipped from V and 5 bases from J, the junction kept 6 bases outside the gene matches. The CDR3 has 16 amino acids. CDR3 amino acids: CASSLAGTSPDNEQFF. The CDR3 DNA reads as TGTGCCAGCAGCTTAGCCGGGACTAGTCCTGACAATGAGCAGTTCTTC.

This clonotype occurred a few times. The chain is built from TRBV5-1 and TRBJ2-7; 9 positions match TRBD1. Germline V lookup: CDR1 SGHRS, CDR2 YFSETQ. The CDR3 is 15 amino acids. Unmatched junction bases numbered 6, after V lost 2 bases and J lost 3 bases. The CDR3 DNA sequence: TGCGCCAGCAGCTTCCGGGACAGGGAAAGCTACGAGCAGTACTTC. As protein: CASSFRDRESYEQYF.

This sequence joins TRBV12-3 or TRBV12-4 and TRBJ2-3, with TRBD2 identical over 7 bases. This CDR3 has 17 amino acids. V was pared by 4 bases and J by 7 bases, with 17 bases of the junction left unmatched. In nucleotides, the CDR3 is TGTGCCAGCAGTTCCCCCATGGGGAGGGGACTCGGAAATACGCAGTATTTT. This encodes CASSSPMGRGLGNTQYF.

The gene calls are TRBV14 and TRBJ2-1; 12 bases match TRBD2. Germline CDR1 is SGHDN and CDR2 is FVKESK. The CDR3 has 18 residues. V dropped 4 bases and J dropped 6; count of bases not matched to a gene: 13. The CDR3 DNA follows: TGTGCCAGCAGCCCCGTCTCCGGGACTAGCGGGCTGGGCAATGAGCAGTTCTTC. Its translation: CASSPVSGTSGLGNEQFF.

V gene TRBV4-3 combines with J gene TRBJ1-5; D is ambiguous. This CDR3 contains 15 residues. Trimming removed 0 bases from V and 2 bases from J, with 8 bases in between. Germline loops: CDR1 LGHNA, CDR2 YSLEER. The CDR3 DNA reads as TGCGCCAGCAGCCAAGAATTCGGTGGCAATCAGCCCCAGCATTTT. Residues: CASSQEFGGNQPQHF.

The V and J genes are TRBV28 and TRBJ2-7; 9 positions match TRBD2. The CDR3 is made up of 16 amino acids. V was clipped by 2 bases and J by 0 bases; unmatched bases: 5. Per germline, CDR1 MDHEN and CDR2 SYDVKM. CDR3 DNA sequence: TGTGCCAGCAGTTTAAGCGGGAGGAAGACCTCCTACGAGCAGTACTTC. It specifies CASSLSGRKTSYEQYF.

This clonotype was counted between two and nine times. This rearrangement joins TRBV12-3 or TRBV12-4 to TRBJ1-2; D unresolved. The CDR3 length is 13 residues. With 5 bases removed from V and 6 bases from J, the gap between germline ends came to 13 bases. CDR3 residues: CASSGPSVHGYTF. CDR3 coding DNA: TGTGCCAGCAGTGGCCCGTCCGTTCATGGCTACACCTTC.

V usage is TRBV20-1 and J usage is TRBJ2-1; D perhaps matches TRBD1 (6 bases). Germline assignment: CDR1 DFQATT and CDR2 SNEGSKA (reference sequence). There are 14 residues in the CDR3. V lost 1 base and J lost 10, with 17 bases in between. The CDR3 region has the DNA TGCAGTGCTAGAGGAGGGGACACATCCTACGAGCAGTTCTTC. Translation gives CSARGGDTSYEQFF.